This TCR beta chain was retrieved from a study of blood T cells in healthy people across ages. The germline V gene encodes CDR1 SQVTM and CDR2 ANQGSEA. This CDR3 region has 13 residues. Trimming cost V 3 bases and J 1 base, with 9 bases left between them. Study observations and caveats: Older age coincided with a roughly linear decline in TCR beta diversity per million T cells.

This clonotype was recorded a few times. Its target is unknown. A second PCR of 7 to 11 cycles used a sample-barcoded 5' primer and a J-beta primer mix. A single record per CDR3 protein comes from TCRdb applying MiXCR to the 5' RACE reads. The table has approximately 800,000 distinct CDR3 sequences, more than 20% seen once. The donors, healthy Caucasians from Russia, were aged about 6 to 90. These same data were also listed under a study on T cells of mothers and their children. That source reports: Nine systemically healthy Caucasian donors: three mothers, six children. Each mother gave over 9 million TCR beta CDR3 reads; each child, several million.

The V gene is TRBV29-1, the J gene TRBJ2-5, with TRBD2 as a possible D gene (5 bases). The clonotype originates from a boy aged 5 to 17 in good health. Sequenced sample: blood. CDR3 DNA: TGCAGCGTTGACCAGCGGATCCAAGAGACCCAGTACTTC. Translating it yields CSVDQRIQETQYF.